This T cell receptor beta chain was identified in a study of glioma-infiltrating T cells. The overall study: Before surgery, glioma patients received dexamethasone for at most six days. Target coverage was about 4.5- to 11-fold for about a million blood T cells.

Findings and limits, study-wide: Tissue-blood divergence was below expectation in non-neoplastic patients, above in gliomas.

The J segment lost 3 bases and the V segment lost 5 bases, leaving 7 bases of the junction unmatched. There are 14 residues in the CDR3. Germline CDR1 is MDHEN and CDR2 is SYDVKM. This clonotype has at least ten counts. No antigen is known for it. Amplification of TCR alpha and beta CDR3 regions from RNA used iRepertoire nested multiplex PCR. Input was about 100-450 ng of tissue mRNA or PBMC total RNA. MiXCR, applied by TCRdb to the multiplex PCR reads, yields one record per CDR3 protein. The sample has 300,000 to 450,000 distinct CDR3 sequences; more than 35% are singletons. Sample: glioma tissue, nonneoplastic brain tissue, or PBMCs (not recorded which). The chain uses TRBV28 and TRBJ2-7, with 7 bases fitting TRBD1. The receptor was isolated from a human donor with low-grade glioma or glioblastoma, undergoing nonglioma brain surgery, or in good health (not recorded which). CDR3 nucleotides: TGTGCCAGCAGTCCCCCTGACAGGGACTACGAGCAGTACTTC. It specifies CASSPPDRDYEQYF.